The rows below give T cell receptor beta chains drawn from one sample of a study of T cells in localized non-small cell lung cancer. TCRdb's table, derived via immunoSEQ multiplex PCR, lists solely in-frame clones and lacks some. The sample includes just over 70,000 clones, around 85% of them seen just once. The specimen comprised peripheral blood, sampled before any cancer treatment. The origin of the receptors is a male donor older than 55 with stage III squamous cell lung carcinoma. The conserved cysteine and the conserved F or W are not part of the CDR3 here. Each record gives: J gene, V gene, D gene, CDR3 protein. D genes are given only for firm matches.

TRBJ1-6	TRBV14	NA	ASSQRHANSPLH
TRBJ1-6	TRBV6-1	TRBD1	ASSERIGGAGLTPLH
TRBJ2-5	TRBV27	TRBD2	ASSFKLAGGETQY
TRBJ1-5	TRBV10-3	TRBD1	AISEAGGFNQPQH
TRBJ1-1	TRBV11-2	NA	ASSFPQGRVGAF
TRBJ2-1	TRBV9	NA	ASSVDPLLWREQF
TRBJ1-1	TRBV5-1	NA	ASSFKSQPNTEAF
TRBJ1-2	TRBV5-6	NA	ASSRTASGGYT
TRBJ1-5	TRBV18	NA	ASSPLSRQPQH
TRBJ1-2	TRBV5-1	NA	ASSLAGENYGYT
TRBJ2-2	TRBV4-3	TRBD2	ASSQDPSGVNGELF
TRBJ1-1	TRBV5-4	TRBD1	ASSLPGTGWNTEAF
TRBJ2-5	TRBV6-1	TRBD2	ASSEARPGTSGGAQY